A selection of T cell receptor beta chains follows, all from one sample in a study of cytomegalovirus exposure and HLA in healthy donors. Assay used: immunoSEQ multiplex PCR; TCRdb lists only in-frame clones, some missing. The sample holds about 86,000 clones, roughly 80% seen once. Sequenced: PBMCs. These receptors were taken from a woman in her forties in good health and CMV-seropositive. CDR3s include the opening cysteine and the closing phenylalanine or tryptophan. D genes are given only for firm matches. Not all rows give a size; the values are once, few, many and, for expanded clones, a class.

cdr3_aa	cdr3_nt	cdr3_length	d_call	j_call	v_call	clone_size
CASSPLGTGGVWGYTF	TGTGCCAGCTCACCCCTTGGGACAGGGGGCGTATGGGGCTACACCTTC	16	TRBD1	TRBJ1-2	TRBV18	NA
CASSLERGPSEAFF	TGCGCCAGCAGTCTCGAGAGGGGGCCCTCCGAAGCTTTCTTT	14	TRBD1	TRBJ1-1	TRBV5-1	NA
CASSIEGESSYNSPLHF	TGTGCCAGTAGTATAGAAGGGGAAAGCTCCTATAATTCACCCCTCCACTTT	17	NA	TRBJ1-6	TRBV19	NA
CASSLGLADNNEQFF	TGTGCCAGCAGCCTCGGACTAGCGGATAACAATGAGCAGTTCTTC	15	TRBD2	TRBJ2-1	TRBV11-1	NA
CASSKTSGRDHEQFF	TGTGCCAGCAGTAAGACTAGCGGGAGGGACCATGAGCAGTTCTTC	15	TRBD2	TRBJ2-1	TRBV6-6	NA
CASSLETGTGYYNEQFF	TGTGCCAGCAGTCTGGAGACCGGGACAGGGTACTACAATGAGCAGTTCTTC	17	TRBD1	TRBJ2-1	TRBV27	NA
CASSKAKGGAGGPSGKLSWIF	TGTGCCAGCAGCAAAGCGAAGGGGGGCGCAGGTGGGCCAAGCGGGAAACTTTCTTGGATCTTC	21	NA	TRBJ2-1	TRBV21-1	few
CASSTQTVMNTEAFF	TGTGCCAGCAGCACCCAGACAGTTATGAACACTGAAGCTTTCTTT	15	NA	TRBJ1-1	TRBV7-9	NA
CASSVGEVANEKLFF	TGTGCCAGCAGCGTAGGCGAGGTAGCTAATGAAAAACTGTTTTTT	15	NA	TRBJ1-4	TRBV9	NA
CASSRPQPFYEQYF	TGTGCCAGCAGTAGACCACAGCCGTTCTACGAGCAGTACTTC	14	NA	TRBJ2-7	TRBV28	NA
CASSWGQIYEQYF	TGTGCCAGCAGTTGGGGACAGATCTACGAGCAGTACTTC	13	TRBD1	TRBJ2-7	TRBV27	NA
CASSRFTGDSGYTF	TGTGCCAGCAGTCGCTTCACAGGGGATAGTGGCTACACCTTC	14	TRBD1	TRBJ1-2	TRBV4-2	NA
CASRGGFEQFF	TGTGCCAGCAGGGGAGGCTTTGAGCAGTTCTTC	11	NA	TRBJ2-1	TRBV28	NA
CASSVGGANYGYTF	TGTGCCAGCAGCGTTGGAGGAGCTAACTATGGCTACACCTTC	14	NA	TRBJ1-2	TRBV9	NA
CASSPVGQGMNTEAFF	TGTGCCAGCTCACCCGTGGGACAGGGGATGAACACTGAAGCTTTCTTT	16	TRBD1	TRBJ1-1	TRBV18	NA
CASSLGDQPQHF	TGTGCCAGCAGCTTAGGAGATCAGCCCCAGCATTTT	12	NA	TRBJ1-5	TRBV7-2	NA
CASSTFPDTEAFF	TGTGCCAGCAGCACCTTCCCGGACACAGAAGCTTTCTTT	13	NA	TRBJ1-1	TRBV14	NA
CASSPGTTNEKLFF	TGTGCCAGCAGCCCAGGGACAACTAATGAAAAACTGTTTTTT	14	NA	TRBJ1-4	TRBV7-9	NA
CASSWTSTGRMNTEAFF	TGTGCCAGCAGCTGGACGTCGACAGGGAGAATGAACACTGAAGCTTTCTTT	17	TRBD1	TRBJ1-1	TRBV5-6	NA
CASSPPGARNIQYF	TGTGCCAGCTCACCGCCAGGTGCGAGAAACATTCAGTACTTC	14	NA	TRBJ2-4	TRBV18	NA
CASSFQGRGNTGELFF	TGTGCCAGCAGCTTCCAAGGCCGCGGAAACACCGGGGAGCTGTTTTTT	16	NA	TRBJ2-2	TRBV7-9	NA
CASSLGEGEFRGHKQYF	TGTGCCAGCAGCTTGGGAGAGGGGGAATTCAGAGGCCATAAGCAGTACTTC	17	NA	TRBJ2-7	TRBV7-9	NA
CASTLAGTSGHTQYF	TGTGCCAGTACCCTAGCCGGGACTAGCGGTCATACGCAGTATTTT	15	TRBD2	TRBJ2-3	TRBV19	NA
CASSPGRTGGTGELFF	TGCGCCAGCAGCCCGGGACGGACAGGGGGAACCGGGGAGCTGTTTTTT	16	TRBD1	TRBJ2-2	TRBV5-1	once
CASRRTSGTDTQYF	TGCGCCAGCAGGAGGACTAGCGGGACAGATACGCAGTATTTT	14	TRBD2	TRBJ2-3	TRBV5-1	NA
CSVAGFNTEAFF	TGCAGCGTAGCAGGGTTTAACACTGAAGCTTTCTTT	12	NA	TRBJ1-1	TRBV29-1	NA
CASSSYDSTGELFF	TGTGCCAGCAGTTCCTACGACAGCACCGGGGAGCTGTTTTTT	14	NA	TRBJ2-2	TRBV6-5	NA
CASSSGNYGYTF	TGTGCCAGCAGCTCGGGGAACTATGGCTACACCTTC	12	NA	TRBJ1-2	TRBV27	NA
CSVETLAERTDTQYF	TGCAGCGTTGAAACCCTAGCGGAGCGCACAGATACGCAGTATTTT	15	TRBD2	TRBJ2-3	TRBV29-1	NA
CASSLDKLYRSFHEQFF	TGTGCCAGCAGCTTGGATAAGTTGTACAGATCGTTCCATGAGCAGTTCTTC	17	NA	TRBJ2-1	TRBV5-6	NA
CASRLQEQGEKLFF	TGTGCCAGCAGACTACAAGAGCAGGGTGAAAAACTGTTTTTT	14	NA	TRBJ1-4	TRBV2	NA
CSSSLEAGGYTF	TGTTCCAGCAGCTTAGAGGCAGGCGGCTACACCTTC	12	NA	TRBJ1-2	TRBV7-9	few
CASSSGQGGETQYF	TGCGCCAGCAGCTCGGGACAGGGTGGAGAGACCCAGTACTTC	14	TRBD1	TRBJ2-5	TRBV5-1	NA
CASRETGQARNEQFF	TGTGCCAGCAGAGAGACAGGGCAAGCCCGCAATGAGCAGTTCTTC	15	TRBD1	TRBJ2-1	TRBV7-9	few
CASSVDPWAGGAQGDTQYF	TGTGCCAGCAGCGTAGATCCATGGGCGGGGGGGGCCCAAGGAGATACGCAGTATTTT	19	TRBD2	TRBJ2-3	TRBV9	NA
CASSYGGVPDDTQYF	TGTGCCAGCAGTTACGGCGGAGTGCCCGACGATACGCAGTATTTT	15	NA	TRBJ2-3	TRBV6-5	NA
CAWRGRLAGAGEQYF	TGTGCCTGGAGAGGCAGACTAGCGGGAGCCGGCGAGCAGTACTTC	15	TRBD2	TRBJ2-7	TRBV30	NA
CSVDIGQDPRGEQYF	TGCAGCGTTGATATAGGACAGGACCCTAGGGGCGAGCAGTACTTC	15	TRBD1	TRBJ2-7	TRBV29-1	few
CAGLSGNGGELFF	TGCGCCGGACTTAGCGGGAACGGCGGGGAGCTGTTTTTT	13	TRBD2	TRBJ2-2	TRBV10-2	NA
CASSLATGGNQPQHF	TGTGCCAGCAGCTTAGCGACAGGGGGCAATCAGCCCCAGCATTTT	15	TRBD1	TRBJ1-5	TRBV7-6	NA
CASSQDWTGGYYGYTF	TGTGCCAGCAGCCAAGATTGGACAGGGGGTTACTATGGCTACACCTTC	16	TRBD1	TRBJ1-2	TRBV4-2	NA
CASSLLGSGAGTDTQYF	TGTGCCAGCAGCTTACTTGGAAGCGGGGCGGGGACAGATACGCAGTATTTT	17	TRBD2	TRBJ2-3	TRBV7-3	NA
CAWVENRGRREKLFF	TGTGCCTGGGTAGAAAACAGGGGGCGCCGGGAAAAACTGTTTTTT	15	TRBD1	TRBJ1-4	TRBV30	NA
CASSPPSQGQSYEQYF	TGTGCCAGCAGCCCGCCCTCCCAGGGGCAAAGCTACGAGCAGTACTTC	16	NA	TRBJ2-7	TRBV14	few
CASSITGGDQPQHF	TGTGCCAGCAGTATTACAGGGGGCGATCAGCCCCAGCATTTT	14	TRBD1	TRBJ1-5	TRBV6-1	few
CASSQVGARDREDETQYF	TGCGCCAGCAGCCAAGTTGGGGCCCGGGACAGGGAGGACGAGACCCAGTACTTC	18	TRBD1	TRBJ2-5	TRBV4-1	NA
CASSVGGYEETQYF	TGTGCCAGCAGCGTAGGGGGCTACGAAGAGACCCAGTACTTC	14	NA	TRBJ2-5	TRBV9	few
CASSEAGPNTEAFF	TGTGCCAGCAGTGAAGCTGGGCCGAACACTGAAGCTTTCTTT	14	NA	TRBJ1-1	TRBV6-1	few
CASSLYRGGETQYF	TGCGCCAGCAGCTTATACAGGGGGGGCGAGACCCAGTACTTC	14	NA	TRBJ2-5	TRBV5-1	NA
CASSFPGVTEAFF	TGTGCCAGCAGTTTTCCGGGGGTCACTGAAGCTTTCTTT	13	NA	TRBJ1-1	TRBV28	NA
CASTQVHSGANVLTF	TGTGCCAGTACCCAAGTACACTCTGGGGCCAACGTCCTGACTTTC	15	NA	TRBJ2-6	TRBV19	NA
CASSFGTRNTEAFF	TGTGCCAGCAGTTTCGGGACTCGGAACACTGAAGCTTTCTTT	14	NA	TRBJ1-1	TRBV28	NA